These T cell receptor beta chains were read from a single sample in a study of T cells after yellow fever vaccination. TCRdb recomputed calls from the 5' RACE reads with MiXCR, one row per CDR3 protein. The sample holds under 55,000 distinct CDR3 sequences, about 6.8% seen once. Source: CD8+ T cells not binding an NS4B(214-222) dextramer, sorted from PBMCs, taken 45 days after the yellow fever booster vaccination. These receptors came from a man younger than 40 who received the YFV17D yellow fever vaccine. The CDR3 runs from the conserved cysteine through the conserved F or W. The D gene is left open where the match is weak. Some rows have no size entry. The others give once, few or many, or a class for an expanded clone.

TRBD2,TRBV7-6,few,TRBJ2-7,TGTGCCAGCAGCGGGACTAGCGGGAGTTCCGGCGAGCAGTACTTC,CASSGTSGSSGEQYF
TRBD2,TRBV7-9,many,TRBJ2-1,TGTGCCAGCTGGGAGGGTCCAAGCTCCTACAATGAGCAGTTCTTC,CASWEGPSSYNEQFF
NA,TRBV4-3,many,TRBJ2-7,TGCGCCAGCAGCCAAGATAGGGGGAGGGCCTCCGAGCAGTACTTC,CASSQDRGRASEQYF
NA,TRBV15,many,TRBJ2-3,TGTGCCACCAGCAGTCTGGGGGGCGGAGCCGGAGATACGCAGTATTTT,CATSSLGGGAGDTQYF
NA,TRBV7-7,many,TRBJ2-1,TGTGCCAGCAGCCCCCACCTTGACCAGGACAATGAGCAGTTCTTC,CASSPHLDQDNEQFF
TRBD1,TRBV4-3,NA,TRBJ1-2,TGCGCCAGCAGCCATGGGGACAGACACTATGGCTACACCTTC,CASSHGDRHYGYTF
NA,TRBV7-9,many,TRBJ2-1,TGTGCCAGCACCCCCGGTAGCGGTACGGATGAGCAGTTCTTC,CASTPGSGTDEQFF
NA,TRBV20-1,many,TRBJ2-1,TGCAGTGCTAGAGAAACCGGGGCCGGATCAATGGTGCAGTTCTTC,CSARETGAGSMVQFF
TRBD1,TRBV5-5,many,TRBJ2-5,TGTGCCAGCAGTTCCGGGACAGGGGAGGCAGAGACCCAGTACTTC,CASSSGTGEAETQYF
NA,TRBV6-5,many,TRBJ2-7,TGTGCCAGCAGCCCCCGATCGTGGAACTACGAGCAGTACTTC,CASSPRSWNYEQYF
NA,TRBV6-1,many,TRBJ2-7,TGTGCCAGCAGTGAAGTTGGGGACAACTACGAGCAGTACTTC,CASSEVGDNYEQYF
NA,TRBV24-1,many,TRBJ2-3,TGTGCCACCAGTGATTTCGCTAGTGGGGATACGCAGTATTTT,CATSDFASGDTQYF
NA,TRBV7-2,many,TRBJ2-1,TGTGCCAGCAGCCTCGAGCGGACCGCCTACAATGAGCAGTTCTTC,CASSLERTAYNEQFF
NA,TRBV30,many,TRBJ2-7,TGTGCCTGGAGTCCTGGAAGAACCCTCGACGAGCAGTACTTC,CAWSPGRTLDEQYF
TRBD1,TRBV5-6,many,TRBJ2-7,TGTGCCAGCAGCTTGGAAGGGGGCGCGGTCTACGAGCAGTACTTC,CASSLEGGAVYEQYF